This TCR beta chain was captured by sequencing in a study of graft-versus-host responses after intestinal transplantation. The J segment lost 9 bases and the V segment lost 5 bases, leaving 4 bases of the junction unmatched. CDR1 is SGHTA, CDR2 FQGTGA, per germline. The CDR3 runs 12 residues. To note about this clone: Its antigen is not known.

Clones were read by immunoSEQ multiplex PCR, and TCRdb kept only the in-frame ones, dropping some. The repertoire holds tens of thousands of clones, with 94% as singletons. Study-wide findings and caveats: Recipient marrow showed GvH clones, some seen first in ileum or blood.

The clonotype originates from a human donor who was the organ donor for an intestinal transplant. Sequencing used unstimulated CD4+ T cells sorted from spleen or lymph node cells, obtained before transplant. V is TRBV7-3 and J is TRBJ2-1; 7 positions match TRBD2. CDR3: CASSPSGGEQFF. The CDR3 nucleotides read TGTGCCAGCAGCCCTTCGGGGGGTGAGCAGTTCTTC.